This TCR beta chain came from a study of PD-1 blockade in classical Hodgkin lymphoma. Overall study findings and caveats: After ASCT, patients who started nivolumab under 1 year later were excluded. Compared with baseline, CD4+ but not CD8+ TCR diversity had risen significantly by C4D1. Diversity similar to that of newly diagnosed patients was seen at baseline in complete responders. Relapsed/refractory patients reportedly had the lowest baseline TCR diversity, below newly diagnosed patients, who were below healthy donors.

On this clone itself: Its antigen is currently unknown.

V dropped 3 bases and J dropped 4 bases, with 8 bases sitting between them. Germline CDR1 is MDHEN and CDR2 is SYDVKM. This CDR3 spans 13 amino acids. All patients relapsed after autologous stem cell transplantation, and brentuximab vedotin exposure varied. Using immunoSEQ multiplex PCR, the repertoire was profiled, and TCRdb retains in-frame clones only, with some absent. The sample shows about 100,000 clones, 89% of them seen only once. The receptor's source is a human donor with classical Hodgkin lymphoma. The genes are TRBV28 and TRBJ2-3; D could derive from TRBD1 or TRBD2 (5 bases each). The specimen comprised peripheral blood mononuclear cells (PBMCs), sampled before the second cycle of nivolumab. CDR3 sequence reads: CASSFPGPDTQYF. CDR3 in DNA: TGTGCCAGCAGTTTCCCGGGGCCAGATACGCAGTATTTT.